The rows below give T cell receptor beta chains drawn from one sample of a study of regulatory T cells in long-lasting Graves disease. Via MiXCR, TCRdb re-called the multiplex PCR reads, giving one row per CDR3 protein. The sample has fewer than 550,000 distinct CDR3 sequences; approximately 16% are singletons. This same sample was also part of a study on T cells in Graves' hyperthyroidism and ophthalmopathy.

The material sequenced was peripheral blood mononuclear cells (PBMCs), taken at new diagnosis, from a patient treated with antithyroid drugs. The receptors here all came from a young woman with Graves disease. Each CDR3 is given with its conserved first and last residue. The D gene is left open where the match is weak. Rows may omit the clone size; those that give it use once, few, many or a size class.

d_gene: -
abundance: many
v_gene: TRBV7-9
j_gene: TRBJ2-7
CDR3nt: TGTGCCAGCAGCCCAACAAGCTACGAGCAGTACTTC
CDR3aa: CASSPTSYEQYF

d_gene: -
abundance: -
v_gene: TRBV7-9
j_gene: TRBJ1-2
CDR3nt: TGTGCCAGCAGCCCCGACACGGATGGCTACACCTTC
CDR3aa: CASSPDTDGYTF

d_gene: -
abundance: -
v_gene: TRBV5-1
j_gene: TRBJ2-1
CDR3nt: TGCGCCAGCAGCCCCCCCGTGGGAGAACCGTACAATGAGCAGTTCTTC
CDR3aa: CASSPPVGEPYNEQFF

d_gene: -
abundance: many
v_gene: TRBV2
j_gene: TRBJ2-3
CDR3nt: TGTGCCAGCAGTGAACAGATCACAGATACGCAGTATTTT
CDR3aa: CASSEQITDTQYF

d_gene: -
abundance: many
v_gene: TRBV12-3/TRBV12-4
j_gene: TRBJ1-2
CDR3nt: TGTGCCAGCATCGGCGGCCGTCAGGAAAACTATGGCTACACCTTC
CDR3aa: CASIGGRQENYGYTF

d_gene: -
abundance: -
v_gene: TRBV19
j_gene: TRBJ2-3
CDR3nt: TGTGCCAGTATCATAGGGGAGACGACCTTCACAGATACGCAGTATTTT
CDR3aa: CASIIGETTFTDTQYF

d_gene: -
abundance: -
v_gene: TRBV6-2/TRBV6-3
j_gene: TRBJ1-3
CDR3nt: TGTGCCAGCAGTGCGGCAGGAGGAAACACCATATATTTT
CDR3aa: CASSAAGGNTIYF

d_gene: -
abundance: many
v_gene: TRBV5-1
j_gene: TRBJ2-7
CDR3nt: TGCGCCAGCAGCTTTATGGGTACCTACGAGCAGTACTTC
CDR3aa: CASSFMGTYEQYF

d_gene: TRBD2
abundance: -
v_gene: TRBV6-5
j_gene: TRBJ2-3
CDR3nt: TGTGCCAGCAGTTCCACGGGAGGGCCAGATACGCAGTATTTT
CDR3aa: CASSSTGGPDTQYF

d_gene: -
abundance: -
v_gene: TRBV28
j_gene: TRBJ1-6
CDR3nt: TGTGCCAGCACAGACGGGAGCTCCTATAATTCACCCCTCCACTTT
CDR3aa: CASTDGSSYNSPLHF

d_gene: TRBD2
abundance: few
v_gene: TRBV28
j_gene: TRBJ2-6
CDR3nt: TGTGCCAGCAGTTTACTTAGCGGGAGGGCTGGGGCCAACGTCCTGACTTTC
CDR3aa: CASSLLSGRAGANVLTF

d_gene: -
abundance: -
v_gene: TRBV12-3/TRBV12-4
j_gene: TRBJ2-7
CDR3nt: TGTGCCAGCAGCAACGACGGGGCCCGTAACGAGCAGTACTTC
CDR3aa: CASSNDGARNEQYF

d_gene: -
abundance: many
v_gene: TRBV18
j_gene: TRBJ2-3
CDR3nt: TGTGCCAGCTCACCAAATTGGGGCACAGATACGCAGTATTTT
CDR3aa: CASSPNWGTDTQYF

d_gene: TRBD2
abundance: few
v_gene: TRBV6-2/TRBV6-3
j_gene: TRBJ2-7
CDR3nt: TGTGCCAGCAGTTGGGCGGGAGGGACCTACGAGCAGTACTTC
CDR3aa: CASSWAGGTYEQYF

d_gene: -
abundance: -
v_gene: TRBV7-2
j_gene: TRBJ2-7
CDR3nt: TGTGCCAGCAGCTTCACTTCTGCTGGGACCTCGAATGAGCAGTACTTC
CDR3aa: CASSFTSAGTSNEQYF

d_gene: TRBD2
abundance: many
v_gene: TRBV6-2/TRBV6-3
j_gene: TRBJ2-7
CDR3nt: TGTGCCAGCAGCAGACTAGCGGGGTTTGGTGACGAGCAGTACTTC
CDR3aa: CASSRLAGFGDEQYF

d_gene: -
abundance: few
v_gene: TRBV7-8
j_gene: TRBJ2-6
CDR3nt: TGTGCCAGCAGCTTAGCGACCAGCTCTGGGGCCAACGTCCTGACTTTC
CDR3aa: CASSLATSSGANVLTF

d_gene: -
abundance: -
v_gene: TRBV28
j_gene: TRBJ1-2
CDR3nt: TGTGCCAGCAGGGGGGGGGGCAATGGCTACACCTTC
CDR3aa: CASRGGGNGYTF

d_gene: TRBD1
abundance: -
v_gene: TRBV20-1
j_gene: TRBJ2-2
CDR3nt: TGCAGTGTCCCAGGACAGGGGGCGACGACCGGGGAGCTGTTTTTT
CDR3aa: CSVPGQGATTGELFF

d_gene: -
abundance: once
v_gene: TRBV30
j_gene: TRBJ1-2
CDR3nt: TGTGCCTGGAGTGACGTCTATGGCTACACCTTC
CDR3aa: CAWSDVYGYTF

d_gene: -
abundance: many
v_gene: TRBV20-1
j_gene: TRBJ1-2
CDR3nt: TGCAGTGCCCCGTCAAGGGGAGGCTACACCTTC
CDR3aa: CSAPSRGGYTF

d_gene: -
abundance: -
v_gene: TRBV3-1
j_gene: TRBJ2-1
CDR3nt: TGTGCCAGCAGCCAAGATGTGGCAGGGGCCGATGAGCAGTTCTTC
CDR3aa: CASSQDVAGADEQFF

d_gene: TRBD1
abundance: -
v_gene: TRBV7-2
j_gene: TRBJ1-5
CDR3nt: TGTGCCAGCAGCTTAAAGGCCGGGACAGGTCGCAATCAGCCCCAGCATTTT
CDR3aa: CASSLKAGTGRNQPQHF

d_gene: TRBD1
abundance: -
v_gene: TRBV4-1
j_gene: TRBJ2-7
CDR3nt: TGCGCCAGCAGTCCACAGGGGGCGGGGGAGCAGTACTTC
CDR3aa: CASSPQGAGEQYF

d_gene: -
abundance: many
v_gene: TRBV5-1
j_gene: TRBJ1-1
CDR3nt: TGCGCCAGCAGCCCAAGACTCCGGTGGGACACTGAAGCTTTCTTT
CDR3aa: CASSPRLRWDTEAFF

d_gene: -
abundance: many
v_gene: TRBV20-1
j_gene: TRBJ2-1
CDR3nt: TGCAGTGCCCGGGCGGCGGCCCTCTCCTACAATGAGCAGTTCTTC
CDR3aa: CSARAAALSYNEQFF

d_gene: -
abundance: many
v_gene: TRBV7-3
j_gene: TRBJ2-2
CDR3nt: TGTGCCAGCAGCTCTAACGGACCGAACACCGGGGAGCTGTTTTTT
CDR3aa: CASSSNGPNTGELFF

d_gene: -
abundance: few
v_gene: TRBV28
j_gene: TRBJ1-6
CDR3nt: TGTGCCAGCAGTTTTAAGGGGTCCCTCCACTTT
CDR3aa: CASSFKGSLHF

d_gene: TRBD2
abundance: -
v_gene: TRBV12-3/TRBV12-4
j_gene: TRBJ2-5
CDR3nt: TGTGCCAGCAGTTTGGGGGGGGAGGTGGTGGAGACCCAGTACTTC
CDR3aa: CASSLGGEVVETQYF

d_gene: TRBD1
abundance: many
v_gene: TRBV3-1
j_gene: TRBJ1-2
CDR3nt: TGTGCCAGCAGCCAAGATCCGACAGGGGGCGGCTACACCTTC
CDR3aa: CASSQDPTGGGYTF

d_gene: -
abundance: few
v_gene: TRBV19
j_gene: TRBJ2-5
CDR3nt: TGTGCCAGTAGTGTTACGGGATTTTGGGGGGAGACCCAGTACTTC
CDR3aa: CASSVTGFWGETQYF

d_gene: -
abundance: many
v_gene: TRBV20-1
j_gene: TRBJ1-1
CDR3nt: TGCAGTGCAGCGCGGGGGACGGAAGCTTTCTTT
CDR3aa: CSAARGTEAFF

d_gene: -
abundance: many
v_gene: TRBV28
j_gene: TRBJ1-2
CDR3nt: TGTGCCAGCAGTTTGAGAGGGGTCGGTGGCTACACCTTC
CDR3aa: CASSLRGVGGYTF

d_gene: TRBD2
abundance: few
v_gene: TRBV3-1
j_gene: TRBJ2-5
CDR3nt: TGTGCCAGCAGCGCGGGGGGGGGAATGAGTGAGACCCAGTACTTC
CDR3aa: CASSAGGGMSETQYF

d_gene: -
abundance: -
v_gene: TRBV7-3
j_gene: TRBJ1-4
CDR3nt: TGTGCCAGCAGCCATACCGGGACACCTAATGAAAAACTGTTTTTT
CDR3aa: CASSHTGTPNEKLFF

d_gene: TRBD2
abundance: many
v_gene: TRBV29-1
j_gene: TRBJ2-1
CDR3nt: TGCAGCGACCTTAGCGGGCCCAATGAGCAGTTCTTC
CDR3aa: CSDLSGPNEQFF

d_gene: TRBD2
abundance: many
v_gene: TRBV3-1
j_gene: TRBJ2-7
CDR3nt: TGTGCCAGCAGCCAAGATTGGACTAGCGCCTCCTACGAGCAGTACTTC
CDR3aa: CASSQDWTSASYEQYF

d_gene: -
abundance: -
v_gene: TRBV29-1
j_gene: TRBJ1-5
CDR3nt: TGCAGCGTAGGAGGGGGTAATAATCAGCCCCAGCATTTT
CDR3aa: CSVGGGNNQPQHF

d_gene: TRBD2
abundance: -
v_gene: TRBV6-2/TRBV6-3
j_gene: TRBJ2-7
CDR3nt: TGTGCCAGCAGTAACCCGGGACTAGCGGCCTACGAGCAGTACTTC
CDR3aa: CASSNPGLAAYEQYF

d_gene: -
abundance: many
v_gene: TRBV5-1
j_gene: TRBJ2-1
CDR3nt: TGCGCCAGCAGCTTGGTTCCCCGCGGCAATGAGCAGTTCTTC
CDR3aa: CASSLVPRGNEQFF

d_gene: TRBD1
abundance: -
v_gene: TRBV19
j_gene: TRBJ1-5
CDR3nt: TGTGCCAGTAACTCACAGGGGGCGCGTGATCAGCCCCAGCATTTT
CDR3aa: CASNSQGARDQPQHF

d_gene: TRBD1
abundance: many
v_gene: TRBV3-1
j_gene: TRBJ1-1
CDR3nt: TGTGCCAGCAGCCGGAGACAGGGGGCCCACGGGGCTTTCTTT
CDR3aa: CASSRRQGAHGAFF

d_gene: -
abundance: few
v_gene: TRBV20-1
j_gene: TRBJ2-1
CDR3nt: TGCAGTGCTAGAGGGGTTCTACCCTCCTACAATGAGCAGTTCTTC
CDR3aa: CSARGVLPSYNEQFF